These T cell receptor beta chains were read from a single sample in a study of cytomegalovirus exposure and HLA in healthy donors. Method: immunoSEQ multiplex PCR; TCRdb's copy keeps in-frame clones and lacks some. Of roughly 170,000 clones listed, approximately 71% are singletons. The specimen sequenced was PBMCs. The receptors shown here come from a girl aged 5 to 17 in good health and CMV-seronegative. Both conserved end residues are part of each CDR3. A D gene is named only where the DNA matches it firmly. Rows may omit the clone size; those that give it use once, few, many or a size class.

TRBJ2-3	TRBV18	TRBD2	-	14	TGTGCCAGCTCGGACGGGGGGGCCGGGGATACGCAGTATTTT	CASSDGGAGDTQYF
TRBJ2-2	TRBV4-1	TRBD1	-	16	TGCGCCAGCAGCGAGGACAGGGCCGAAGATACCGGGGAGCTGTTTTTT	CASSEDRAEDTGELFF
TRBJ2-7	TRBV6-1	-	-	12	TGTGCCAGCACACTCGACGGTGGAGGGCAGTACTTC	CASTLDGGGQYF
TRBJ1-4	TRBV28	TRBD1	once	14	TGTGCCAGCAGCCCGAGGGGGCTTAATGAAAAACTGTTTTTT	CASSPRGLNEKLFF
TRBJ1-3	TRBV7-9	-	-	15	TGTGCCAGCAGCTTAGTTGGGCAGCAAGAAAACACCATATATTTT	CASSLVGQQENTIYF
TRBJ1-1	TRBV2	-	-	12	TGTGCCAGCAGTGGGGCAGGGGCTGAAGCTTTCTTT	CASSGAGAEAFF
TRBJ2-6	TRBV19	-	few	17	TGTGCCAGTAGTATAGATGGAAGCAGGGATGGGGCCAACGTCCTGACTTTC	CASSIDGSRDGANVLTF
TRBJ1-1	TRBV19	TRBD1	-	15	TGTGCCAGTAGTATTTCCCAGGGGGCCCCCGCTGAAGCTTTCTTT	CASSISQGAPAEAFF
TRBJ1-2	TRBV6-1	-	-	13	TGTGCCAGCAGCCCGTTGACCGGAGGAGGCTACACCTTC	CASSPLTGGGYTF
TRBJ1-1	TRBV5-1	-	few	12	TGCGCCAGCAGCTTGTTCGGAGGGGAAGCTTTCTTT	CASSLFGGEAFF
TRBJ2-1	TRBV25-1	TRBD1	-	14	TGTGCCAGCAGTGGGACAGGGGTTTTTCATGAGCAGTTCTTC	CASSGTGVFHEQFF
TRBJ2-1	TRBV6-1	-	-	12	TGTGCCAGCAGAACAGCCGGGACTCGTTCCCTCTTC	CASRTAGTRSLF
TRBJ1-4	TRBV7-9	-	-	13	TGTGCCGCCGGCCCCAGGGTCGAGGAAAAACTGTTTTTT	CAAGPRVEEKLFF
TRBJ2-1	TRBV7-7	TRBD2	-	15	TGTGCCAGCAGCCCACTAGCGGGGGGCTACAATGAGCAGTTCTTC	CASSPLAGGYNEQFF
TRBJ1-2	TRBV5-1	TRBD1	-	16	TGCGCCAGCAGCCCGGAGGCCGGACAGGGATTCTATGGCTACACCTTC	CASSPEAGQGFYGYTF
TRBJ1-1	TRBV15	TRBD1	-	14	TGTGCCACCGAAGACAGGGGCCAGTACACTGAAGCTTTCTTT	CATEDRGQYTEAFF
TRBJ2-5	TRBV2	-	-	14	TGTGCCACCCCCCAAGGGACAAACCAAGAGACCCAGTACTTC	CATPQGTNQETQYF
TRBJ1-6	TRBV27	TRBD1	-	15	TGTGCCAGCAGTTTCCAAACAGGGGGGAATTCACCCCTCCACTTT	CASSFQTGGNSPLHF
TRBJ2-1	TRBV5-1	TRBD2	-	15	TGCGCCAGCAGCCCGACTAGCGGGACCTACAATGAGCAGTTCTTC	CASSPTSGTYNEQFF
TRBJ1-2	TRBV20-1	TRBD1	-	11	TGCAGGGGACAGGGAGCCTATGGCTACACCTTC	CRGQGAYGYTF
TRBJ2-5	TRBV30	TRBD2	-	14	TGTGCCTGGAGTCTTAGCGGGGGGAGGGAGACCCAGTACTTC	CAWSLSGGRETQYF
TRBJ2-7	TRBV6-6	-	-	14	TGTGCCAGCAGTTCCCAGGGTCTCGTTTACGAGCAGTACTTC	CASSSQGLVYEQYF
TRBJ1-2	TRBV30	-	-	15	TGTGCCTGGACCCGGGATCCGGAATCGGCCTATGGCTACACCTTC	CAWTRDPESAYGYTF
TRBJ1-5	TRBV30	TRBD1	-	15	TGTGCCTGGAACATTGGGGACAGAAGGAGTCAGCCCCAGCATTTT	CAWNIGDRRSQPQHF
TRBJ2-7	TRBV11-2	TRBD1	-	19	TGTGCCAGCAGCCCCTGGGACCTTTTTGACAGGGGTCCTCTCTACGAGCAGTACTTC	CASSPWDLFDRGPLYEQYF
TRBJ1-2	TRBV7-8	TRBD1	-	15	TGTGCCAGCAGCTTCATGAACCAGGGGGGCAAGGGCTACACCTTC	CASSFMNQGGKGYTF
TRBJ1-1	TRBV10-3	-	-	15	TGTGCCATCACTGAGGTCCCGTTCGGGAACACTGAAGCTTTCTTT	CAITEVPFGNTEAFF
TRBJ2-7	TRBV7-9	TRBD1	few	16	TGTGCCAGCAGCTTTCTGGGGACAGCCATGTCCTACGAGCAGTACTTC	CASSFLGTAMSYEQYF
TRBJ1-2	TRBV5-6	-	-	13	TGTGCCAGCAGCCTGAACCGGGAGCAGGGCTACACCTTC	CASSLNREQGYTF
TRBJ2-3	TRBV29-1	-	-	13	TGCAGCCTCGCAGGGGCGTTAACAGATACGCAGTATTTT	CSLAGALTDTQYF
TRBJ1-1	TRBV19	-	-	15	TGTGCCAGTAGTATAAGGAAGGCCCCAGGGGCTGAAGCTTTCTTT	CASSIRKAPGAEAFF
TRBJ1-2	TRBV5-6	TRBD1	-	15	TGTGCCAGCAGCTCAGAGGACAGGGGAGTTCATGGCTACACCTTC	CASSSEDRGVHGYTF
TRBJ1-1	TRBV19	-	-	12	TGTGCCAGTAGTACGGGGAACACTGAAGCTTTCTTT	CASSTGNTEAFF
TRBJ1-2	TRBV9	TRBD1	-	17	TGTGCCAGCAGCGTAGTTGCAGGGGGTTTATCGAAGCATGGCTACACCTTC	CASSVVAGGLSKHGYTF
TRBJ1-1	TRBV10-3	TRBD1	-	13	TGTGCCATCACTAGAGGACAGGGGGCGGCAGCTTTCTTT	CAITRGQGAAAFF
TRBJ2-7	TRBV2	TRBD1	few	13	TGTGCCAGCGGGGGGACAGGTCTTTACGAGCAGTACTTC	CASGGTGLYEQYF
TRBJ1-2	TRBV27	-	-	13	TGTGCCAGCAAGTCCGGGGGGGCCGTGGGGTACACCTTC	CASKSGGAVGYTF
TRBJ1-6	TRBV7-3	TRBD1	-	15	TGTGCCAGCAGCCTCGGGGACAGGGATAATTCACCCCTCCACTTT	CASSLGDRDNSPLHF
TRBJ2-3	TRBV14	TRBD2	-	16	TGTGCCAGCAGCCTACTAGCGGGGGGAAGCACAGATACGCAGTATTTT	CASSLLAGGSTDTQYF